This T cell receptor (beta chain) was retrieved from a study of CD4+ T cells in melanoma. Points from the study as a whole: In melanoma, neoantigen-specific CD4+ T cells reportedly differed in differentiation state.

With respect to this clone: The antigen is undetermined.

Per the germline V gene, CDR1 is SGHDN and CDR2 is FVKESK. CDR3 length equals 14 residues. Trimming pared 6 bases from V and 3 bases from J, leaving 14 bases between. Data came from immunoSEQ multiplex PCR; TCRdb stores just in-frame clones and leaves some out. Of about 120,000 clones in the sample, 92% were seen once. The TCR was taken from a human donor with melanoma. The specimen was peripheral blood. This chain joins TRBV14 and TRBJ1-1; perhaps TRBD1 as D (6 bases). The DNA of the CDR3 is TGTGCCAGCAGAGAAACTACAGGGTACACTGAAGCTTTCTTT. Protein sequence: CASRETTGYTEAFF. Complete variable domain (other parts from reference TRBV14 and TRBJ1-1): EAGVTQFPSHSVIEKGQTVTLRCDPISGHDNLYWYRRVMGKEIKFLLHFVKESKQDESGMPNNRFLAERTGGTYSTLKVQPAELEDSGVYFCASRETTGYTEAFFGQGTRLTVV.